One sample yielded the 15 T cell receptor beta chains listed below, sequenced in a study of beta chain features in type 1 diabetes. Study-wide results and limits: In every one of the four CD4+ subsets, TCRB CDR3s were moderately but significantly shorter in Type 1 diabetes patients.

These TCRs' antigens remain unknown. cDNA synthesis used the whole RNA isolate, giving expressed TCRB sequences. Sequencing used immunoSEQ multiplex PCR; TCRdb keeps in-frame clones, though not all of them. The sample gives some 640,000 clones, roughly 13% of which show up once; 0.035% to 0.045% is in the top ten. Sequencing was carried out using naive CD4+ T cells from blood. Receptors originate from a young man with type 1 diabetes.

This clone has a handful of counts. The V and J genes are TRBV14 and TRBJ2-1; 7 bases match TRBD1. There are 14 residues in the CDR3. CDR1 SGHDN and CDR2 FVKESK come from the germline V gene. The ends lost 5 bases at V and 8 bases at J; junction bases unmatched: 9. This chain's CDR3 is CASSKGQAGDEQFF. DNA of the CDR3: TGTGCCAGCAGCAAAGGACAGGCCGGGGATGAGCAGTTCTTC.

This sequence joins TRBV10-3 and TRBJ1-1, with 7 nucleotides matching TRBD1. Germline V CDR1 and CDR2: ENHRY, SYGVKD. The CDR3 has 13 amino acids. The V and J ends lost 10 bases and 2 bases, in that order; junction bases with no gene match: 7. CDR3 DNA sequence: TGTGCCAGGCGACAGGGCTCTAACACTGAAGCTTTCTTT. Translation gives CARRQGSNTEAFF.

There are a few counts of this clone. In DNA form, the CDR3 reads TGTGCCAGCAGCTTATATAGGGGACTAGCGGCTGAAGAGACCCAGTACTTC. This gives the protein CASSLYRGLAAEETQYF. The V gene is TRBV11-2, the J gene TRBJ2-5; 11 nucleotides agree with TRBD2. After removal of 2 bases from V and 3 bases from J, the junction contained 8 bases not matched to a gene. The CDR3 contains 17 residues. CDR1 SGHAT and CDR2 FQNNGV come from the germline V gene.

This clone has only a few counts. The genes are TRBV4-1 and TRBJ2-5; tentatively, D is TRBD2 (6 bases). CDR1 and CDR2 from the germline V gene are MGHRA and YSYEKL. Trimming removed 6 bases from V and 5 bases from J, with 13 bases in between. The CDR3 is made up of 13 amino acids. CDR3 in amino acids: CASSPGLAETQYF. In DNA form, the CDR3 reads TGCGCCAGCAGTCCGGGCCTAGCGGAGACCCAGTACTTC.

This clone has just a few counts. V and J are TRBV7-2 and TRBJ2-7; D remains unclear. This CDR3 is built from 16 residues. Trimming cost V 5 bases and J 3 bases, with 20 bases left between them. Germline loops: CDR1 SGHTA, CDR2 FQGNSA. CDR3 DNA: TGTGCCAGCAGCCTCAGGAGTGGCGGTGGCGACTACGAGCAGTACTTC. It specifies CASSLRSGGGDYEQYF.

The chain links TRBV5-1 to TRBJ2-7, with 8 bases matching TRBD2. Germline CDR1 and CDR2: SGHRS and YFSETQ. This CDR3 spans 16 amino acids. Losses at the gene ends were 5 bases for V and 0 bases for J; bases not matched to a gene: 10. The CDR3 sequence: CASSTSIAGISYEQYF. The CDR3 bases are TGCGCCAGCAGTACCTCTATAGCGGGAATCTCCTACGAGCAGTACTTC.

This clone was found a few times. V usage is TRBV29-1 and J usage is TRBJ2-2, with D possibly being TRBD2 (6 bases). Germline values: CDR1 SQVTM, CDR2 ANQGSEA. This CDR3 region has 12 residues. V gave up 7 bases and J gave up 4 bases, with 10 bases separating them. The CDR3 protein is CSAGTGTGELFF. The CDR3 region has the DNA TGCAGCGCCGGGACTGGCACCGGGGAGCTGTTTTTT.

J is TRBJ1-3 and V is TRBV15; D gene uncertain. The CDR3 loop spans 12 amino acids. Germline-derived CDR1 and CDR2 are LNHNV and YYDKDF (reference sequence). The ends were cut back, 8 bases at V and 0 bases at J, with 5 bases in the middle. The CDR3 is CATGSSGNTIYF. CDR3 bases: TGTGCCACCGGAAGCTCTGGAAACACCATATATTTT.

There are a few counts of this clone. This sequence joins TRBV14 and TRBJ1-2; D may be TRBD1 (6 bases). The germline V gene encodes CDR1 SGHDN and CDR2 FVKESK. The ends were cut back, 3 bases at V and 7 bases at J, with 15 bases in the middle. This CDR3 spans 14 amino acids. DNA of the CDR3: TGTGCCAGCAGCCAGGGACACCGTGAGGGTGGCTACACCTTC. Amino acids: CASSQGHREGGYTF.

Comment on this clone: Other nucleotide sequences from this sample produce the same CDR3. The CDR3 region has the DNA TGTGCCAGCTCCGTTCGTCAGACAACAGATACGCAGTATTTT. This encodes CASSVRQTTDTQYF. The chain carries TRBV9 and TRBJ2-3; D unresolved. CDR3 length: 14 amino acids. The V end lost 7 bases, the J end lost 3 bases, and 15 bases lay between the germline ends. Germline-derived CDR1 and CDR2 are SGDLS and YYNGEE.

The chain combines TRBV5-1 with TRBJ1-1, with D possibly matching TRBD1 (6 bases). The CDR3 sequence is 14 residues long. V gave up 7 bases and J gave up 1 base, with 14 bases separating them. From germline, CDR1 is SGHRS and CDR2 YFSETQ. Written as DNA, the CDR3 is TGCGCCAGCTTTGCGCAGGGGTCGAACACTGAAGCTTTCTTT. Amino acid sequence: CASFAQGSNTEAFF.

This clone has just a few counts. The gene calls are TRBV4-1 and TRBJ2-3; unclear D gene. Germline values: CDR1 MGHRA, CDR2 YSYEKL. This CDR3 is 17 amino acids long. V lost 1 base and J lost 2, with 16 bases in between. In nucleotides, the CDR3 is TGCGCCAGCAGCCAAGGCTTTGGGCGGCGATCCACAGATACGCAGTATTTT. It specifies CASSQGFGRRSTDTQYF.

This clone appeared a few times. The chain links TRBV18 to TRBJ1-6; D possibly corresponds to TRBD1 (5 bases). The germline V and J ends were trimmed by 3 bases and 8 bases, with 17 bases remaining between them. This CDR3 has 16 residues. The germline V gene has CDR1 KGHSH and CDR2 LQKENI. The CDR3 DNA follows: TGTGCCAGCTCACCTCCCGGGACGGGAGGATATTCACCCCTCCACTTT. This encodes CASSPPGTGGYSPLHF.

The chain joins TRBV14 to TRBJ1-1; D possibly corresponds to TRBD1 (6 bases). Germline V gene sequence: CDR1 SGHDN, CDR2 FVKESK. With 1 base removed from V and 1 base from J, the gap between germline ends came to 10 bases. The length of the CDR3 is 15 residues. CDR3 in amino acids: CASSQGTTGNTEAFF. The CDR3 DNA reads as TGTGCCAGCAGCCAAGGGACGACAGGGAACACTGAAGCTTTCTTT.

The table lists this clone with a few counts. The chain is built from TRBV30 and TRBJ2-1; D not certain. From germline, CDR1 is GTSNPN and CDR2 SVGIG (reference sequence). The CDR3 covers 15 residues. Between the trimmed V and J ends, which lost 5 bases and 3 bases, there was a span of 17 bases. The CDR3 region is CAWAYDLESYNEQFF. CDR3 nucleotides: TGTGCCTGGGCCTACGACCTTGAGAGCTACAATGAGCAGTTCTTC.